This T cell receptor (beta chain) was captured in a study of PD-1 blockade in classical Hodgkin lymphoma. Time point of the sample: cycle 4 day 1 (C4D1), after about 6 weeks of nivolumab. In every patient, relapse followed autologous stem cell transplantation, while exposure to brentuximab vedotin differed. Germline loops: CDR1 MNHEY, CDR2 SMNVEV (reference sequence). V gave up 2 bases and J gave up 0 bases, with 10 bases separating them. The CDR3 loop spans 15 amino acids. This table comes from immunoSEQ multiplex PCR, and its TCRdb copy is limited to in-frame clones, with some not included. The data contain about 50,000 clones, around 90% of them singletons.

The sequence was collected from a human donor with classical Hodgkin lymphoma. The material sequenced was peripheral blood mononuclear cells (PBMCs), taken before the fourth cycle of nivolumab. The genes are TRBV27 and TRBJ1-2; D gene unclear. The DNA for the CDR3 is TGTGCCAGCAGTTTAAGGTCGGAAACTAACTATGGCTACACCTTC. This sequence encodes CASSLRSETNYGYTF.